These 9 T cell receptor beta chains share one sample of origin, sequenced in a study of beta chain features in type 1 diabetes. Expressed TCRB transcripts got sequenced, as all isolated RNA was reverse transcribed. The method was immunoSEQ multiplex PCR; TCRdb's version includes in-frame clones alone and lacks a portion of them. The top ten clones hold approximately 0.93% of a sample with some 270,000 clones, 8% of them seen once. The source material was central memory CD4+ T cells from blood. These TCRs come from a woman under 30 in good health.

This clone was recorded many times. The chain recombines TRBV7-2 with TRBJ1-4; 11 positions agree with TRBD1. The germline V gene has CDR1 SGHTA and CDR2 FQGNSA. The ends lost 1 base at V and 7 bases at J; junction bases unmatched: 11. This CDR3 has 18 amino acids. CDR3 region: CASSLDLGQGAGGEKLFF. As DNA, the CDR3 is TGTGCCAGCAGCTTAGATCTAGGACAGGGGGCCGGGGGTGAAAAACTGTTTTTT.

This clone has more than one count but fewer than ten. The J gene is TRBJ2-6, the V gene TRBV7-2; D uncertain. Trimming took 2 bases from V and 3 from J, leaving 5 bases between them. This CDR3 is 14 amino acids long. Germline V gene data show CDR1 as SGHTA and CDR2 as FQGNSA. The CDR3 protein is CASSLSYGANVLTF. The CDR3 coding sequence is TGTGCCAGCAGCTTATCATATGGGGCCAACGTCCTGACTTTC.

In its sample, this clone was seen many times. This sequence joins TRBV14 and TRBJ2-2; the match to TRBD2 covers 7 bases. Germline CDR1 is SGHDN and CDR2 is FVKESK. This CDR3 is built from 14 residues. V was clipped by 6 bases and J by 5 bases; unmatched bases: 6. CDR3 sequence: CASRSLAVTGELFF. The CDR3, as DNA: TGTGCCAGCAGATCGCTAGCGGTGACCGGGGAGCTGTTTTTT.

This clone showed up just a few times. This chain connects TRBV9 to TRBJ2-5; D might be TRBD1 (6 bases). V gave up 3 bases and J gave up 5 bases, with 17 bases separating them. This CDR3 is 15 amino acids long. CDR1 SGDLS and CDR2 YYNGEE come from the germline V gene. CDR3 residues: CASSDVPQGGETQYF. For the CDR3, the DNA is TGTGCCAGCAGCGACGTCCCACAGGGCGGGGAGACCCAGTACTTC.

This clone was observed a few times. CDR3 bases: TGTGCCTACGGACGACTCTCCTACGAGCAGTACTTC. The encoded protein is CAYGRLSYEQYF. The chain couples TRBV30 to TRBJ2-7; no reliable D call. The length of the CDR3 is 12 residues. V was pared by 7 bases and J by 0 bases, with 10 bases between. Germline lookup yields CDR1 GTSNPN and CDR2 SVGIG (reference sequence).

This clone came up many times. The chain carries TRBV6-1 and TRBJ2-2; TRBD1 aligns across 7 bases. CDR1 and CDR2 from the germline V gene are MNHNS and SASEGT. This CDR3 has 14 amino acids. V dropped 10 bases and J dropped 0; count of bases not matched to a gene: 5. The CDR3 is CATTGSANTGELFF. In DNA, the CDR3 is TGTGCCACGACAGGGTCGGCGAACACCGGGGAGCTGTTTTTT.

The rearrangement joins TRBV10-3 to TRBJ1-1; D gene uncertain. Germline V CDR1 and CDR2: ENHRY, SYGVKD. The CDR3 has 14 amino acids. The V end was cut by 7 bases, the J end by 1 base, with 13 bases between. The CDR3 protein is CAITRNGRNTEAFF. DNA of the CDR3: TGTGCCATCACCCGAAACGGGAGGAACACTGAAGCTTTCTTT.

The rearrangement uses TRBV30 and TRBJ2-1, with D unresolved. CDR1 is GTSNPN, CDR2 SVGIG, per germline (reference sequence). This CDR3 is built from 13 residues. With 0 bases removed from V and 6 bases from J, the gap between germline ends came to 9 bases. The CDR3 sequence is CAWSVLSANEQFF. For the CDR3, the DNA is TGTGCCTGGAGTGTCCTGTCGGCCAATGAGCAGTTCTTC.

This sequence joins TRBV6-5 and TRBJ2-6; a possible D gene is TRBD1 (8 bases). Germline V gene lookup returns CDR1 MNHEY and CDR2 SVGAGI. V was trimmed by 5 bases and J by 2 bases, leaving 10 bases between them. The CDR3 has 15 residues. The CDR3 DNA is TGTGCCAGCAGTACAGGGGGGGCTGGGGCCAACGTCCTGACTTTC. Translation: CASSTGGAGANVLTF.